Below, 6 T cell receptor beta chains from the same sample are listed, as sequenced in a study of blood T cell repertoires in COVID-19. Assay used: immunoSEQ multiplex PCR; TCRdb lists only in-frame clones, some missing. Of 110,000 or so clones in the sample, roughly 80% are singletons; the top ten hold roughly 1.5%. The sequenced material came from peripheral blood. All receptors derive from a man in his fifties or sixties with acute or convalescent COVID-19.

This chain joins TRBV7-3 and TRBJ2-5, with 9 bases that match TRBD2. The ends lost 5 bases at V and 2 bases at J; junction bases unmatched: 6. The CDR3 extends over 15 amino acids. Germline V gives CDR1 SGHTA, CDR2 FQGTGA. CDR3 bases: TGTGCCAGCAGCCTGACGGGACTAGCACAAGAGACCCAGTACTTC. Translation gives CASSLTGLAQETQYF.

This clone was found once. The V call is TRBV7-9, the J call TRBJ1-5; D is perhaps TRBD1 (5 bases). In germline, CDR1 is SEHNR, CDR2 FQNEAQ (reference sequence). CDR3 length: 13 amino acids. V lost 6 bases and J lost 11, with 17 bases in between. The CDR3 protein is CASSADPSGTQHF. In nucleotides, the CDR3 is TGTGCCAGCAGTGCGGACCCCTCAGGGACCCAGCATTTT.

The V gene is TRBV5-1, the J gene TRBJ1-6; TRBD1 matches 8 bases. There are 14 residues in the CDR3. CDR1 SGHRS and CDR2 YFSETQ come from the germline V gene. V lost 4 bases and J lost 10; bases outside the gene matches: 7. The DNA of the CDR3 is TGCGCCAGCAGCGAAGGACAGGGCCCCTCACCCCTCCACTTT. This translates into CASSEGQGPSPLHF.

The chain carries TRBV28 and TRBJ2-1, with D possibly being TRBD2 (6 bases). The CDR3 runs 14 residues. CDR1 and CDR2 from the germline V gene are MDHEN and SYDVKM. V lost 5 bases and J 3 bases, leaving 11 bases between the germline ends. The CDR3 bases are TGTGCCAGCAGTCTCGGGGGATACTACAATGAGCAGTTCTTC. Translated: CASSLGGYYNEQFF.

CDR3 region: CASSKDRQETQYF. In DNA form, the CDR3 reads TGTGCCAGCAGCAAGGACAGGCAAGAGACCCAGTACTTC. The V gene is TRBV12-3 or TRBV12-4, the J gene TRBJ2-5; TRBD1 matches 7 bases. This CDR3 comprises 13 residues. V lost 6 bases, J lost 2 bases, and 3 bases stayed unmatched.

This chain connects TRBV28 to TRBJ2-1; 11 bases match TRBD2. The germline V gene encodes CDR1 MDHEN and CDR2 SYDVKM. The CDR3 is made up of 15 amino acids. V lost 6 bases to trimming and J lost 7 bases; unmatched junction nucleotides: 8. CDR3 sequence reads: CASRPLAGGRNEQFF. The DNA for the CDR3 is TGTGCCAGCAGACCTCTAGCGGGGGGTCGAAATGAGCAGTTCTTC.